The clone carrying this T cell receptor beta chain was seen once. Its antigen is still unknown. The data derive from a study of long-term antiretroviral therapy in people with HIV. CDR3 length: 14 amino acids. Between the trimmed V and J ends, which lost 2 bases and 5 bases, there was a span of 11 bases. Germline CDR1 reads LGHNA; CDR2 reads YNFKEQ. Investigators performed immunoSEQ version v3.0 at survey level. Sequencing of each sample targeted roughly 40,000-50,000 T-cell genomes. Data came from immunoSEQ multiplex PCR; TCRdb stores just in-frame clones and leaves some out. There are tens of thousands of clones in the sample; 65% to 85% occur only once, and around 10% lies in the top ten. The study, taken as a whole, reports: Versus controls, repertoires in people with HIV had narrower CDR3 length ranges. Clones showing expansion before ART dominated the repertoire at all time points.

The source of this sequence is a young man with HIV. Sequenced material: unsorted PBMCs, taken 0.8 years before starting antiretroviral therapy. The V and J genes are TRBV4-2 and TRBJ2-3; perhaps TRBD2 as D (5 bases). The CDR3 loop reads CASSQSGVKDTQYF. The CDR3 coding sequence is TGTGCCAGCAGCCAATCCGGGGTCAAAGATACGCAGTATTTT.